The T cell receptor (beta chain) described here comes from a study of STAT5B mutations in CD4+ large granular lymphocyte leukemia. This CDR3 region has 17 residues. CDR1 and CDR2 (germline): SGHRS, YFSETQ. Repertoires were generated with immunoSEQ multiplex PCR, while TCRdb's copy carries only in-frame clones and drops some. Of 30,000 to 40,000 clones in the sample, approximately 90% were seen once. The chain employs TRBV5-1 and TRBJ2-5, with TRBD2 identical over 15 bases. The last part of the DNA fits TRBJ2-7 better; the J call may be wrong. The receptor comes from a human donor in good health. Sequenced sample: CD4+ T cells from blood buffy coats. CDR3 in amino acids: CASSLPGLAGGLDEQYF. The CDR3 DNA reads TGCGCCAGCAGCCTTCCCGGACTAGCGGGAGGGCTGGACGAGCAGTACTTC.